This is a list of T cell receptor beta chains from one sample in a study of blood T cell repertoires in COVID-19. Clones were sequenced by immunoSEQ multiplex PCR, and TCRdb holds only the in-frame ones, with some missing. The data show fewer than 40,000 clones, around 80% seen once. Sequenced: peripheral blood. Receptor source: a man aged 55 to 70 with acute or convalescent COVID-19. The CDR3 runs from the conserved cysteine through the conserved F or W. Fields, in order: D gene, V gene, J gene, CDR3 protein, CDR3 DNA. The D gene is left open where the match is weak.

TRBD1	TRBV9	TRBJ1-5	CASSVTGGDQPQHF	TGTGCCAGCAGCGTAACAGGGGGCGACCAGCCCCAGCATTTT
-	TRBV30	TRBJ2-1	CAWSGGPQAMVF	TGTGCCTGGAGCGGAGGCCCCCAGGCGATGGTCTTC
-	TRBV11-3	TRBJ2-3	CASRWLTGSTDTQYF	TGTGCCAGCAGATGGCTCACAGGAAGCACAGATACGCAGTATTTT
-	TRBV2	TRBJ1-1	CASARTVNTEAFF	TGTGCCAGCGCCAGGACAGTGAACACTGAAGCTTTCTTT
-	TRBV7-2	TRBJ2-7	CASSWDTSYEQYF	TGTGCCAGCAGTTGGGACACCTCCTACGAGCAGTACTTC
TRBD1	TRBV5-4	TRBJ1-1	CASSLAGTGRYTEAFF	TGTGCCAGCAGCTTGGCCGGGACAGGGCGTTACACTGAAGCTTTCTTT
TRBD2	TRBV9	TRBJ2-3	CASSVGTSSTDTQYF	TGTGCCAGCAGCGTAGGGACTAGCAGCACAGATACGCAGTATTTT
-	TRBV11-3	TRBJ2-3	CASSLEPGTQYF	TGTGCCAGCAGCTTAGAGCCGGGTACGCAGTATTTT
-	TRBV5-6	TRBJ2-5	CASSFNLRLYEETQYF	TGTGCCAGCAGCTTTAATCTACGACTTTACGAAGAGACCCAGTACTTC
-	TRBV20-1	TRBJ2-5	CSASWRRGQQETQYF	TGCAGTGCTAGTTGGCGGAGGGGGCAACAAGAGACCCAGTACTTC